This T cell receptor (beta chain) was sequenced for a study of response to subunit inactivated influenza vaccine. Study-wide findings and caveats: It was the authors' suggestion that each seasonal influenza vaccination recruits few new T cells.

Remarks on this clonotype: The antigen remains undetermined.

CDR1 and CDR2 (germline): SGHVS, FQNEAQ. CDR3 length: 17 residues. Trimming took off 0 bases at V and 0 bases at J, with 14 bases between the two ends. TCRdb fed the RT-PCR reads into MiXCR, producing one record per CDR3 protein. The sample shows about 650,000 distinct CDR3 sequences, 14% of them seen only once. This specimen was PBMCs from blood, taken 14 to 15 days before vaccination. V gene TRBV7-8 combines with J gene TRBJ2-5, with D possibly TRBD2 on 6 matching bases. This receptor was taken from a man in his fifties or sixties who received an inactivated influenza vaccine. In nucleotides, the CDR3 is TGTGCCAGCAGCTTAGCGAGACTAGGCGAGTACCAAGAGACCCAGTACTTC. Amino acids: CASSLARLGEYQETQYF.